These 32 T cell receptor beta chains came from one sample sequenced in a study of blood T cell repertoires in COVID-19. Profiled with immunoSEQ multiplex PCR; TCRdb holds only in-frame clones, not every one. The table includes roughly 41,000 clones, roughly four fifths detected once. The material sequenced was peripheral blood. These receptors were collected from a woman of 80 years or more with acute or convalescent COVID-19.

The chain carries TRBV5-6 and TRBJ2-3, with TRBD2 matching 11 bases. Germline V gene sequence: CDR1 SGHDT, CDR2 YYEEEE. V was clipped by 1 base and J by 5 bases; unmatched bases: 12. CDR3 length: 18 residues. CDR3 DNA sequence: TGTGCCAGCAGCTTGTTGTCGGGACTAGCGGTCCGGAGAGATACGCAGTATTTT. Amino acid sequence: CASSLLSGLAVRRDTQYF.

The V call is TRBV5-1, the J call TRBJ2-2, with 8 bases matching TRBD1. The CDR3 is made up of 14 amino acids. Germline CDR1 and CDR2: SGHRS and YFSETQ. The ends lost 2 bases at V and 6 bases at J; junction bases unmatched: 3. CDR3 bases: TGCGCCAGCAGCTTTCCAGGGGGCCCCGGGGAGCTGTTTTTT. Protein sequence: CASSFPGGPGELFF.

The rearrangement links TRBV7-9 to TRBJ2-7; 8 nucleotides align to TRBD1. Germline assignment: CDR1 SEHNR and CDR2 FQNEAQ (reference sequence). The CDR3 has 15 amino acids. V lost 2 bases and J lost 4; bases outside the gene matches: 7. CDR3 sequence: CASSLTGTGLYEQYF. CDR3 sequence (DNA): TGTGCCAGCAGCTTAACCGGGACAGGCTTATACGAGCAGTACTTC. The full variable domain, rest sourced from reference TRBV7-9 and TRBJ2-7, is DTGVSQNPRHKITKRGQNVTFRCDPISEHNRLYWYRQTLGQGPEFLTYFQNEAQLEKSRLLSDRFSAERPKGSFSTLEIQRTEQGDSAMYLCASSLTGTGLYEQYFGPGTRLTVT.

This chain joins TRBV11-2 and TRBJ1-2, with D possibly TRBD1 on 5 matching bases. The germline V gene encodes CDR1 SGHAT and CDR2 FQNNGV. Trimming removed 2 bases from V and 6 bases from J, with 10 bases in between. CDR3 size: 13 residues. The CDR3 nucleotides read TGTGCCAGCAGCTTATCAGGGCAGCATGGCTACACCTTC. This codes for CASSLSGQHGYTF.

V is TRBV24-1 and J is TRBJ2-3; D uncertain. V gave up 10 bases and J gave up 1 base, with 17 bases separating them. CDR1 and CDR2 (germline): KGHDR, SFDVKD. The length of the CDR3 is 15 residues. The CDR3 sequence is CATSPRIPGTDTQYF. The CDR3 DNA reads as TGTGCCACGTCCCCTAGGATCCCCGGCACAGATACGCAGTATTTT.

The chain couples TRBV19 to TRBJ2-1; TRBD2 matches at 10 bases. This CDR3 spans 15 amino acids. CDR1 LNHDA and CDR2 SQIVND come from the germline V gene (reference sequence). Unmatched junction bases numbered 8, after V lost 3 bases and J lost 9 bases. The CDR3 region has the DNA TGTGCCAGTAGTATGGGCTCTAGCGGGGGAGGTGAGCAGTTCTTC. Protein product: CASSMGSSGGGEQFF.

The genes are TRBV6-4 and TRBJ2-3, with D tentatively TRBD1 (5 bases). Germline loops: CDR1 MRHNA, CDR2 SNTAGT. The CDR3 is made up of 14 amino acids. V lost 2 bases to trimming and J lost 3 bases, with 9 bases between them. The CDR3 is CASSDRGGTDTQYF. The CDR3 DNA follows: TGTGCCAGCAGTGACAGGGGTGGTACAGATACGCAGTATTTT.

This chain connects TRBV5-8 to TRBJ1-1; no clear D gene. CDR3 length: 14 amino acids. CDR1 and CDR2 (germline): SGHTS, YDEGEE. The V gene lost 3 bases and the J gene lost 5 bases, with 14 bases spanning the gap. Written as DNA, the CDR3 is TGTGCCAGCAGCTGGAGGGAAGGTGGGACTGAAGCTTTCTTT. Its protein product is CASSWREGGTEAFF.

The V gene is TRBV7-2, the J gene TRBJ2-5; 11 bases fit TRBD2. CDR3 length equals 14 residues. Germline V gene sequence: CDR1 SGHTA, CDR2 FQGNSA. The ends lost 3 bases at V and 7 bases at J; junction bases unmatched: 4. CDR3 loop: CASSLGLADVTQYF. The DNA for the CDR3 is TGTGCCAGCAGCTTGGGACTAGCGGACGTGACCCAGTACTTC.

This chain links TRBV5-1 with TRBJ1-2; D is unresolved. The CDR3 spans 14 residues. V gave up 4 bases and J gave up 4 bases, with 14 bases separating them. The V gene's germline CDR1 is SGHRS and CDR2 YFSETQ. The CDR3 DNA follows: TGCGCCAGCAGCGCTGGTGGGCAGGTCTATGGCTACACCTTC. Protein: CASSAGGQVYGYTF.

The CDR3: CASSLGGNGNTIYF. The CDR3, as DNA: TGTGCCAGCAGCCTCGGGGGGAATGGAAACACCATATATTTT. The genes are TRBV7-2 and TRBJ1-3, with D perhaps TRBD1 (5 bases). The CDR3 runs 14 residues. Germline CDR1 reads SGHTA; CDR2 reads FQGNSA. Trimming left V 5 bases short and J 3 bases short, with 11 bases between.

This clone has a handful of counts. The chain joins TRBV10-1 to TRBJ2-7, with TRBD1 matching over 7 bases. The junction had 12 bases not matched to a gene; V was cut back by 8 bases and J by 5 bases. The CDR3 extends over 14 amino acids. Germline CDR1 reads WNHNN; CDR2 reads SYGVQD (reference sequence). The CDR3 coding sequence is TGCGCCAGCTTCCAAGACAGGGAGCGCGACGAGCAGTACTTC. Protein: CASFQDRERDEQYF.

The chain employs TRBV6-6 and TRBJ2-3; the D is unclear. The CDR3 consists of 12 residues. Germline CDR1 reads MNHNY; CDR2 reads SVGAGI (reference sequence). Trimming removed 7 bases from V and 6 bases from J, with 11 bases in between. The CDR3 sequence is CASTPTRDTQYF. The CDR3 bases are TGTGCCAGCACCCCCACCCGGGATACGCAGTATTTT.

The CDR3 sequence is CASSLFIGDQEPQHF. CDR3 in DNA: TGTGCCAGCAGCTTGTTTATCGGGGATCAAGAGCCCCAGCATTTT. V gene TRBV5-8 combines with J gene TRBJ1-5, with unresolved D. The CDR3 is made up of 15 amino acids. Per the germline V gene, CDR1 is SGHTS and CDR2 is YDEGEE. The V gene lost 1 base and the J gene lost 8 bases, with 16 bases spanning the gap.

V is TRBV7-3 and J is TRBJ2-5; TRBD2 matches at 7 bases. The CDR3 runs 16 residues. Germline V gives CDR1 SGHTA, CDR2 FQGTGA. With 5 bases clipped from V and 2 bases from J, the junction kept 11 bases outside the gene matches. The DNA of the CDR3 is TGTGCCAGCAGCCTGTCTAGCGGCGGGGGACAAGAGACCCAGTACTTC. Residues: CASSLSSGGGQETQYF.

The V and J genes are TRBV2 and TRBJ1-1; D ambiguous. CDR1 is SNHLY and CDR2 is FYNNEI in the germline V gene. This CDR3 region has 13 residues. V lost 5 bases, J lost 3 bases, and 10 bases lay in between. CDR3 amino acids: CASSSRGDTEAFF. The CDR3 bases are TGTGCCAGCAGTTCCCGGGGAGACACTGAAGCTTTCTTT.

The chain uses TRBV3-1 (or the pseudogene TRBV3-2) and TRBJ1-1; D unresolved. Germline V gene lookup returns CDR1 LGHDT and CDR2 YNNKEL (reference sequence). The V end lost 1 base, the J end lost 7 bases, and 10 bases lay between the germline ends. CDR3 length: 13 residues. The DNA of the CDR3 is TGTGCCAGCAGCCAAGGACTGGAGGTTGAAGCTTTCTTT. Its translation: CASSQGLEVEAFF.

The CDR3 sequence: CASSRSRGPMDSPLHF. The CDR3 DNA sequence: TGTGCCAGTAGTAGGTCCAGGGGGCCTATGGATTCACCCCTCCACTTT. The chain uses TRBV19 and TRBJ1-6; TRBD1 agrees at 8 bases. The CDR3 is made up of 16 amino acids. Germline lookup yields CDR1 LNHDA and CDR2 SQIVND (reference sequence). V shed 4 bases and J 8 bases; nucleotides not matched to a gene: 10.

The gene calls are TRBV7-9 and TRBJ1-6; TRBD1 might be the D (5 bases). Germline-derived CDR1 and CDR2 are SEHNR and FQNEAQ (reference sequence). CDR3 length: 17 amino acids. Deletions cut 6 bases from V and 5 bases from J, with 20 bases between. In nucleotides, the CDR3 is TGTGCCAGCAGACCTGAAGGTGGGCAGGGTAATAATTCACCCCTCCACTTT. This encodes CASRPEGGQGNNSPLHF. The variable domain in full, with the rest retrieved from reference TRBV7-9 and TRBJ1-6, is DTGVSQNPRHKITKRGQNVTFRCDPISEHNRLYWYRQTLGQGPEFLTYFQNEAQLEKSRLLSDRFSAERPKGSFSTLEIQRTEQGDSAMYLCASRPEGGQGNNSPLHFGNGTRLTVT.

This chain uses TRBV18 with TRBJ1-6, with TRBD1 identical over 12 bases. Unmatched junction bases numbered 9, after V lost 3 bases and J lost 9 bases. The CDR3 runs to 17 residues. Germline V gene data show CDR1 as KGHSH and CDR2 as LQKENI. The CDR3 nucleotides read TGTGCCAGCTCACCTTCCCCGGGACAGGGGGCAATTTCACCCCTCCACTTT. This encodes CASSPSPGQGAISPLHF.

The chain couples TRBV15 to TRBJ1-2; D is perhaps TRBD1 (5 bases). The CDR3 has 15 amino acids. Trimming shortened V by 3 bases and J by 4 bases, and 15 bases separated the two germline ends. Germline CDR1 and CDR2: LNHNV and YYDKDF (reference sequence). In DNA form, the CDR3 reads TGTGCCACCAGCAGGGCCCGGGGGAACCGCTATGGCTACACCTTC. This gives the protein CATSRARGNRYGYTF.

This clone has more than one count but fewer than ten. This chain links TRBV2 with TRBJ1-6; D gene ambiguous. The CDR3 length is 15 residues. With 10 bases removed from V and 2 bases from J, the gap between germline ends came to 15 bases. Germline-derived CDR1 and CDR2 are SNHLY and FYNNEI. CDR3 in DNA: TGTGCCAATACGCCTCTCAGGACCTATAATTCACCCCTCCACTTT. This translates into CANTPLRTYNSPLHF.

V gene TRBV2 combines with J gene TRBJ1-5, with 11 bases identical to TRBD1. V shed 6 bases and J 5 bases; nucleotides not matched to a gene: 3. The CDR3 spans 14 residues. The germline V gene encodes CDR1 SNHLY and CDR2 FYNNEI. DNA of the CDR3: TGTGCCAGCAGCGCGGACAGGGGGCATCAGCCCCAGCATTTT. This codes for CASSADRGHQPQHF.

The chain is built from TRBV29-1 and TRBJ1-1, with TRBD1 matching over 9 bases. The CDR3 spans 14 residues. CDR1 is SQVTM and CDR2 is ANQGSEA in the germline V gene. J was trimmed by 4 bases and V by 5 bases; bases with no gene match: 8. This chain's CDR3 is CSVRDRGTSTEAFF. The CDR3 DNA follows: TGCAGCGTTCGCGACAGGGGGACGAGCACTGAAGCTTTCTTT. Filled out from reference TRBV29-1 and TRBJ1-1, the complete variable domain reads SAVISQKPSRDICQRGTSLTIQCQVDSQVTMMFWYRQQPGQSLTLIATANQGSEATYESGFVIDKFPISRPNLTFSTLTVSNMSPEDSSIYLCSVRDRGTSTEAFFGQGTRLTVV.

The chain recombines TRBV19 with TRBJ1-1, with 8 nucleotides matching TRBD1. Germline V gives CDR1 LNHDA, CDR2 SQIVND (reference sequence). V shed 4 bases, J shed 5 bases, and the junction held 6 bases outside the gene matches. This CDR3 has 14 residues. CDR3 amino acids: CASSTTGGGTEAFF. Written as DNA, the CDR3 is TGTGCCAGTAGTACCACAGGGGGAGGGACTGAAGCTTTCTTT. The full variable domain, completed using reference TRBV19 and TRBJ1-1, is DGGITQSPKYLFRKEGQNVTLSCEQNLNHDAMYWYRQDPGQGLRLIYYSQIVNDFQKGDIAEGYSVSREKKESFPLTVTSAQKNPTAFYLCASSTTGGGTEAFFGQGTRLTVV.

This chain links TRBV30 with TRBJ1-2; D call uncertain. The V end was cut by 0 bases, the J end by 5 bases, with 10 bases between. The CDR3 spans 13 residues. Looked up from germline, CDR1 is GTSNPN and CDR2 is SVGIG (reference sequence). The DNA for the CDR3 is TGTGCCTGGAGTGTAAACGGGTTTTATGGCTACACCTTC. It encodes CAWSVNGFYGYTF.

CDR3: CASSYVGGGTEAFF. The CDR3, as DNA: TGTGCCAGCAGTTACGTAGGCGGGGGCACTGAAGCTTTCTTT. The chain carries TRBV6-2 or TRBV6-3 and TRBJ1-1; TRBD1 is a possible D gene (5 bases). Germline V lookup: CDR1 MNHEY, CDR2 SVGEGT. V lost 2 bases and J 4 bases, leaving 11 bases between the germline ends. The CDR3 is made up of 14 amino acids.

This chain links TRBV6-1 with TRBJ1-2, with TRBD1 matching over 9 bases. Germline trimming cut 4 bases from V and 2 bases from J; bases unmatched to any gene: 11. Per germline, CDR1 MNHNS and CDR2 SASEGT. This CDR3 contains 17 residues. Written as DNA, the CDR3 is TGTGCCAGCAGTGGAATTCGTCCCGGGACAGGGAACTATGGCTACACCTTC. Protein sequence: CASSGIRPGTGNYGYTF.

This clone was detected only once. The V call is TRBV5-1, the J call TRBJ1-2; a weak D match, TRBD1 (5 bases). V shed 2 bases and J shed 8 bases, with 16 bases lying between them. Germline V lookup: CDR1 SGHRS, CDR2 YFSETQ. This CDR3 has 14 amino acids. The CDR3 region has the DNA TGCGCCAGCAGCTTTTCCCCACGGGAGGGGGGCTACACCTTC. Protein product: CASSFSPREGGYTF.

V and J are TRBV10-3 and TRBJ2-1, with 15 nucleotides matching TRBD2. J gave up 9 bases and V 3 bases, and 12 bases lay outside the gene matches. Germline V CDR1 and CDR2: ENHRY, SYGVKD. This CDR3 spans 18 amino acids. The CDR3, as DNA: TGTGCCATCAGTGACCCCGGAGGGACTAGCGGGGGGCCCGGTGAGCAGTTCTTC. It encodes CAISDPGGTSGGPGEQFF.

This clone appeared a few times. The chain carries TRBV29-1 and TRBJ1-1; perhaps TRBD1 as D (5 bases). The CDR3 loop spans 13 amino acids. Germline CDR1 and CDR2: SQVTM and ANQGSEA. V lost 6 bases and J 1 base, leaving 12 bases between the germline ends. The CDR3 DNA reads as TGCAGCGTCCCGGGAGGGACGAACACTGAAGCTTTCTTT. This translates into CSVPGGTNTEAFF.

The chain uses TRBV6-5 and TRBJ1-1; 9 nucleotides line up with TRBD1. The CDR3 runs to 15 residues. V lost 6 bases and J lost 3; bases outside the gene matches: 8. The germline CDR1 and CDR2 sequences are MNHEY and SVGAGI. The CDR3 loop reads CASRAQQGADTEAFF. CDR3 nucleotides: TGTGCCAGCAGGGCACAACAGGGGGCGGACACTGAAGCTTTCTTT.